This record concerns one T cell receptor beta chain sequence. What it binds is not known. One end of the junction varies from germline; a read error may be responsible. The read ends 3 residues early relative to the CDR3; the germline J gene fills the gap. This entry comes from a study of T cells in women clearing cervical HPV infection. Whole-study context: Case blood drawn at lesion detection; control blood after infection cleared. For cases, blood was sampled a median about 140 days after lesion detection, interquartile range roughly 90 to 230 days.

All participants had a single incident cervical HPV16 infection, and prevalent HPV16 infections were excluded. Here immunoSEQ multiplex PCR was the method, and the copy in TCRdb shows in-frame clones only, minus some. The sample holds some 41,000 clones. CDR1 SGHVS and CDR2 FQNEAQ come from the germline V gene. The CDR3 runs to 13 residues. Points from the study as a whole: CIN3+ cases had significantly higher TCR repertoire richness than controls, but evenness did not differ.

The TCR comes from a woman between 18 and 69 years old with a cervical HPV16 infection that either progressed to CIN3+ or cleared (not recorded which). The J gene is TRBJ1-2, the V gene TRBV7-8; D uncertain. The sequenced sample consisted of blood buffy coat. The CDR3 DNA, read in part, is TGTGCCAGCAGCCTAGCGGCGGTGTACGGC. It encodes CASSLAAVYG. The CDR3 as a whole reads CASSLAAVYGYTF.